What follows are 9 T cell receptor beta chains derived from one specimen sequenced in a study of shared clonotypes between healthy human individuals (dated by TCRdb to 2018 to 2021). Libraries were made using the immunoSEQ multiplex PCR assay. TCRdb provides this immuneACCESS table in a form limited to in-frame rearrangements. Some clones are lacking; in checked studies, under half of them reflect an unresolved V gene, and why the rest are absent is not known. This sample lists about 380,000 clones; around 96% were detected once. The top ten clones comprise 0.25% to 0.35% of the sample. The sequenced material came from memory CD8+ T cells sorted from blood. The cell subset or site label on this specimen signifies: CD45RO+ cells pooled with CCR7-negative TemRA cells. The receptors were sampled from a man between 25 and 39 years old in good health.

The rearrangement joins TRBV5-1 to TRBJ2-3, with no clear D. Trimming shortened V by 4 bases and J by 6 bases, and 9 bases separated the two germline ends. This CDR3 has 12 amino acids. CDR1 SGHRS and CDR2 YFSETQ come from the germline V gene. As DNA, the CDR3 is TGCGCCAGCAGCGTAACCAGTGATACGCAGTATTTT. This gives the protein CASSVTSDTQYF.

The chain combines TRBV15 with TRBJ1-5; D unclear. The CDR3 runs to 15 residues. From germline, CDR1 is LNHNV and CDR2 YYDKDF (reference sequence). Trimming left V 4 bases short and J 2 bases short, with 12 bases between. The CDR3 reads CATSKDNVRNQPQHF. The CDR3 DNA reads as TGTGCCACCAGCAAAGACAATGTGCGCAATCAGCCCCAGCATTTT.

The chain employs TRBV10-3 and TRBJ2-7; 8 bases line up with TRBD2. Germline values: CDR1 ENHRY, CDR2 SYGVKD. The V and J ends lost 0 bases and 6 bases, in that order; junction bases with no gene match: 7. The length of the CDR3 is 15 residues. CDR3 residues: CAISESMSGSTEQYF. CDR3 sequence (DNA): TGTGCCATCAGTGAGTCGATGAGCGGGAGTACCGAGCAGTACTTC.

The chain combines TRBV18 with TRBJ2-1; 9 nucleotides agree with TRBD2. CDR3 length: 16 amino acids. Germline V gene sequence: CDR1 KGHSH, CDR2 LQKENI. J was trimmed by 8 bases and V by 4 bases; bases with no gene match: 12. The CDR3 reads CASSRQSSGRGDEQFF. CDR3 nucleotide sequence: TGTGCCAGCTCACGACAGAGTAGCGGGAGAGGCGATGAGCAGTTCTTC.

The V and J genes are TRBV7-9 and TRBJ2-2; 11 nucleotides line up with TRBD2. CDR1 and CDR2 (germline): SEHNR, FQNEAQ (reference sequence). Trimming removed 6 bases from V and 4 bases from J; junction bases left unmatched: 4. This CDR3 comprises 15 residues. CDR3 residues: CASRWTSGSTGELFF. DNA for the CDR3: TGTGCCAGCAGGTGGACTAGCGGGTCCACCGGGGAGCTGTTTTTT. The full variable domain, in which reference TRBV7-9 and TRBJ2-2 provide the parts outside the CDR3, is DTGVSQNPRHKITKRGQNVTFRCDPISEHNRLYWYRQTLGQGPEFLTYFQNEAQLEKSRLLSDRFSAERPKGSFSTLEIQRTEQGDSAMYLCASRWTSGSTGELFFGEGSRLTVL.

This chain links TRBV27 with TRBJ2-7; tentatively, D is TRBD2 (5 bases). From germline, CDR1 is MNHEY and CDR2 SMNVEV (reference sequence). The V end lost 5 bases, the J end lost 0 bases, and 11 bases lay between the germline ends. The CDR3 loop spans 14 amino acids. The DNA of the CDR3 is TGTGCCAGCAGTACTGAAGGGAGCTCCTACGAGCAGTACTTC. It translates to CASSTEGSSYEQYF.

The rearrangement links TRBV6-1 to TRBJ2-7; TRBD1 is a possible D gene (6 bases). The CDR3 has 15 amino acids. V lost 4 bases and J lost 3, with 16 bases in between. Germline loops: CDR1 MNHNS, CDR2 SASEGT. The CDR3 reads CASSVVARGFYEQYF. CDR3 nucleotides: TGTGCCAGCAGTGTAGTGGCAAGGGGGTTCTACGAGCAGTACTTC.

This chain uses TRBV28 with TRBJ2-7, with unresolved D. The CDR3 covers 14 residues. CDR1 MDHEN and CDR2 SYDVKM come from the germline V gene. Trimming took 6 bases from V and 2 from J, leaving 14 bases between them. The CDR3 nucleotides are TGTGCCAGCAGACAGACCGGTTCCACCTACGAGCAGTACTTC. This gives the protein CASRQTGSTYEQYF.

V gene TRBV18 combines with J gene TRBJ1-2; 7 bases fit TRBD1. CDR1 and CDR2 (germline): KGHSH, LQKENI. The CDR3 has 14 residues. The V and J ends lost 6 bases and 5 bases, in that order; junction bases with no gene match: 9. CDR3 sequence (DNA): TGTGCCAGCTCCAAGGGAGGGGGCGCATATGGCTACACCTTC. Amino acids: CASSKGGGAYGYTF.